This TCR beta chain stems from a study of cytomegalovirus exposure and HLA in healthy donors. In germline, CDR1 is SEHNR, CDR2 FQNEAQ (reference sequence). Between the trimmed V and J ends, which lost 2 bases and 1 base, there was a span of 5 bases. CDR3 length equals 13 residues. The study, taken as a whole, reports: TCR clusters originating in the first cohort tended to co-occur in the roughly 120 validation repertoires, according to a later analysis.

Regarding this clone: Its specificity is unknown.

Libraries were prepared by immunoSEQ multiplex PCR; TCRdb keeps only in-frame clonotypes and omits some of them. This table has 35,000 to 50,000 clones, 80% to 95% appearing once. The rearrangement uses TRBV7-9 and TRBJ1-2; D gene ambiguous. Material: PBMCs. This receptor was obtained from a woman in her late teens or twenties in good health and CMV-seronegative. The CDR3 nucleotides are TGTGCCAGCAGCTTACGTCGTAACTATGGCTACACCTTC. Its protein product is CASSLRRNYGYTF.